This entry features one TCR beta chain sequence. As yet, its antigen is unknown. This entry belongs to a study of early T cells in non-severe SARS-CoV-2 infection. Points from the study as a whole: Matching with VDJdb favored anti-spike CD8 responses (missing private and CD4 specificities).

In TCRdb, the 5' RACE reads were re-called with MiXCR into one record per CDR3 protein. The profile covers 55,000 to 75,000 distinct CDR3 sequences, with roughly a tenth appearing a single time and approximately 5.9% taken by the ten largest. Trimming at V came to 6 bases and at J to 0 bases, leaving 11 bases not matched to a gene. Germline CDR1 LNHDA, CDR2 SQIVND (reference sequence). The CDR3 covers 17 residues. This sequence originates from an adult who was a healthcare worker with PCR-confirmed SARS-CoV-2 infection or an uninfected control (not recorded which). The rearrangement uses TRBV19 and TRBJ2-1; 7 positions agree with TRBD2. The sample taken for sequencing was whole blood. The DNA for the CDR3 is TGTGCCAGTAGAAGCGGGAATATGATTAACTCCTACAATGAGCAGTTCTTC. Its translation: CASRSGNMINSYNEQFF.